These T cell receptor beta chains were read from a single sample in a study of PD-L1 blockade in urothelial cancer. The method was immunoSEQ multiplex PCR; TCRdb's version includes in-frame clones alone and lacks a portion of them. Altogether around 33,000 clones are present, 80% to 90% being singletons, with the ten largest covering roughly 7%. The sample in question was PBMCs, obtained around atezolizumab (anti-PD-L1) treatment. Receptors were obtained from a man in his sixties with urothelial cancer. CDR3s include the opening cysteine and the closing phenylalanine or tryptophan. A D gene is named only where the DNA matches it firmly. Clone size is shown for a subset of rows, as once, few, many or a class of expanded clone.

size: few
D: -
J: TRBJ1-1
V: TRBV10-3
CDR3: CAISYGTQLMNTEAFF
DNA: TGTGCCATCAGCTACGGGACTCAACTCATGAACACTGAAGCTTTCTTT

size: -
D: -
J: TRBJ1-1
V: TRBV5-1
CDR3: CASSSTGITEAFF
DNA: TGCGCCAGCAGCTCTACAGGGATCACTGAAGCTTTCTTT

size: -
D: TRBD1
J: TRBJ2-1
V: TRBV25-1
CDR3: CATTGGKGSYNEQFF
DNA: TGTGCCACCACAGGGGGAAAGGGGTCCTACAATGAGCAGTTCTTC

size: -
D: -
J: TRBJ2-1
V: TRBV7-9
CDR3: CASSLRQPYNEQFF
DNA: TGTGCCAGCAGCCTGAGGCAGCCCTACAATGAGCAGTTCTTC

size: -
D: TRBD1
J: TRBJ1-4
V: TRBV2
CDR3: CASKETGTGGATNEKLFF
DNA: TGTGCCAGCAAAGAGACAGGGACGGGCGGGGCAACTAATGAAAAACTGTTTTTT

size: -
D: -
J: TRBJ2-7
V: TRBV27
CDR3: CASSLGTTYEQYF
DNA: TGTGCCAGCAGTTTGGGCACCACCTACGAGCAGTACTTC

size: -
D: -
J: TRBJ2-7
V: TRBV7-8
CDR3: CASSHFRAPYEQYF
DNA: TGTGCCAGCAGCCACTTCAGGGCCCCCTACGAGCAGTACTTC

size: -
D: -
J: TRBJ1-1
V: TRBV6-4
CDR3: CASSGSLGHRNTEAFF
DNA: TGTGCCAGCAGTGGAAGCCTAGGCCATAGGAACACTGAAGCTTTCTTT

size: -
D: TRBD1
J: TRBJ1-2
V: TRBV9
CDR3: CASSSRGQGAFGYTF
DNA: TGTGCCAGCAGTTCCCGAGGACAGGGGGCTTTTGGCTACACCTTC

size: -
D: -
J: TRBJ1-4
V: TRBV6-5
CDR3: CASRLWRTDEKLFF
DNA: TGTGCCAGCAGATTATGGAGGACGGATGAAAAACTGTTTTTT

size: -
D: TRBD2
J: TRBJ2-3
V: TRBV9
CDR3: CASSVEVGGWIDTQYF
DNA: TGTGCCAGCAGCGTAGAGGTCGGGGGGTGGATCGATACGCAGTATTTT

size: -
D: TRBD2
J: TRBJ2-1
V: TRBV6-1
CDR3: CASTLAGGLGNEQFF
DNA: TGTGCCAGCACCCTAGCGGGGGGGCTGGGTAATGAGCAGTTCTTC

size: -
D: TRBD2
J: TRBJ2-3
V: TRBV7-2
CDR3: CASSPRTSGGTDTQYF
DNA: TGTGCCAGCAGCCCCCGGACTAGCGGGGGCACAGATACGCAGTATTTT

size: -
D: TRBD2
J: TRBJ2-5
V: TRBV5-1
CDR3: CASRSGGASLETQYF
DNA: TGCGCCAGCAGAAGCGGGGGGGCGTCTCTAGAGACCCAGTACTTC

size: -
D: -
J: TRBJ2-5
V: TRBV28
CDR3: CASGPGSQETQYF
DNA: TGTGCCAGCGGTCCGGGGAGCCAAGAGACCCAGTACTTC

size: -
D: TRBD2
J: TRBJ2-1
V: TRBV5-1
CDR3: CASSSLAGYDEQFF
DNA: TGCGCCAGCAGCAGCCTAGCGGGGTATGATGAGCAGTTCTTC

size: once
D: -
J: TRBJ1-6
V: TRBV7-8
CDR3: CASSLAGASRNSPLHF
DNA: TGTGCCAGCAGCTTAGCGGGGGCTTCCAGGAATTCACCCCTCCACTTT

size: -
D: TRBD1
J: TRBJ2-2
V: TRBV18
CDR3: CASSPIPDRGTTGELFF
DNA: TGTGCCAGCTCACCAATCCCTGACAGGGGAACGACCGGGGAGCTGTTTTTT

size: -
D: TRBD1
J: TRBJ1-2
V: TRBV9
CDR3: CASSMGQGNYGYTF
DNA: TGTGCCAGCAGCATGGGACAGGGGAACTATGGCTACACCTTC

size: -
D: TRBD1
J: TRBJ1-6
V: TRBV7-9
CDR3: CASSPTGKNSPLHF
DNA: TGTGCCAGCAGCCCGACAGGGAAGAATTCACCCCTCCACTTT

size: -
D: -
J: TRBJ1-1
V: TRBV7-9
CDR3: CASSLAGGEGDLDTEAFF
DNA: TGTGCCAGCAGCTTAGCGGGAGGAGAAGGGGATCTGGACACTGAAGCTTTCTTT

size: -
D: TRBD1
J: TRBJ2-5
V: TRBV18
CDR3: CASSLLGQGETQYF
DNA: TGTGCCAGCTCACTTCTTGGACAGGGTGAGACCCAGTACTTC

size: -
D: -
J: TRBJ2-2
V: TRBV28
CDR3: CASSTQNTGELFF
DNA: TGTGCCAGCAGCACACAGAACACCGGGGAGCTGTTTTTT

size: -
D: TRBD1
J: TRBJ2-7
V: TRBV28
CDR3: CASSLQDRVEQYF
DNA: TGTGCCAGCAGTTTACAGGACAGGGTCGAGCAGTACTTC

size: -
D: TRBD2
J: TRBJ2-1
V: TRBV7-9
CDR3: CASSLSGGEQFF
DNA: TGTGCCAGCAGCTTAAGCGGGGGTGAGCAGTTCTTC

size: once
D: TRBD1
J: TRBJ2-1
V: TRBV11-2
CDR3: CASSLGDRGQDEQFF
DNA: TGTGCCAGCAGCTTAGGGGACAGGGGGCAGGATGAGCAGTTCTTC

size: -
D: TRBD2
J: TRBJ2-5
V: TRBV2
CDR3: CASLRGVAGEQETQYF
DNA: TGTGCCAGTCTCCGCGGGGTAGCGGGAGAACAAGAGACCCAGTACTTC

size: -
D: TRBD2
J: TRBJ2-1
V: TRBV5-4
CDR3: CASSLPGGAYNEQFF
DNA: TGTGCCAGCAGCTTGCCCGGGGGGGCTTACAATGAGCAGTTCTTC